These 26 T cell receptor beta chains were sequenced from one sample in a study of radiotherapy plus CTLA-4 blockade in lung cancer. The table came from immunoSEQ multiplex PCR; TCRdb's copy has only in-frame clones and leaves some out. The table lists roughly 59,000 clones, around 68% of them singletons. The material was peripheral blood, obtained from a patient treated with radiotherapy plus ipilimumab. These receptors came from a human donor with non-small cell lung cancer whose response to radiotherapy plus ipilimumab could not be evaluated.

This clone was detected once. The J gene is TRBJ2-1, the V gene TRBV29-1; D is perhaps TRBD2 (6 bases). The V end lost 1 base, the J end lost 2 bases, and 9 bases lay between the germline ends. This CDR3 comprises 14 residues. Looked up from germline, CDR1 is SQVTM and CDR2 is ANQGSEA. DNA for the CDR3: TGCAGCGTTGAAGGGGGGGTGGCCTACAATGAGCAGTTCTTC. This translates into CSVEGGVAYNEQFF.

A few counts support this clone. V gene TRBV27 combines with J gene TRBJ1-2; possible D gene TRBD1, 5 bases. V was shortened by 3 bases and J by 4 bases, with 15 bases between the two germline ends. The CDR3 covers 15 residues. The germline gives CDR1 MNHEY, CDR2 SMNVEV (reference sequence). The CDR3 loop is CASSFRGGLGYGYTF. As DNA, the CDR3 is TGTGCCAGCAGTTTCCGGGGGGGTTTGGGCTATGGCTACACCTTC.

The chain is built from TRBV11-2 and TRBJ2-7; 11 bases are shared with TRBD1. Per the germline V gene, CDR1 is SGHAT and CDR2 is FQNNGV. The junction had 2 bases not matched to a gene; V was cut back by 4 bases and J by 3 bases. The CDR3 is 14 amino acids. The CDR3 DNA sequence: TGTGCCAGCAGCTCCGGGACAGGGGGCTACGAGCAGTACTTC. It yields the protein CASSSGTGGYEQYF. Full variable domain (missing parts from reference TRBV11-2 and TRBJ2-7): EAGVAQSPRYKIIEKRQSVAFWCNPISGHATLYWYQQILGQGPKLLIQFQNNGVVDDSQLPKDRFSAERLKGVDSTLKIQPAKLEDSAVYLCASSSGTGGYEQYFGPGTRLTVT.

The chain recombines TRBV7-2 with TRBJ1-2; 7 bases match TRBD1. Trimming cost V 4 bases and J 0 bases; bases outside gene matches: 5. This CDR3 contains 15 residues. Per the germline V gene, CDR1 is SGHTA and CDR2 is FQGNSA. CDR3 coding DNA: TGTGCCAGCAGCTCGACAGGGATCACTAACTATGGCTACACCTTC. Amino acid sequence: CASSSTGITNYGYTF.

J is TRBJ2-7 and V is TRBV5-6, with 9 bases that match TRBD2. The germline V gene has CDR1 SGHDT and CDR2 YYEEEE. V shed 3 bases, J shed 4 bases, and the junction held 5 bases outside the gene matches. The CDR3 sequence is 14 residues long. CDR3 amino acids: CASSWGLAPYEQYF. The CDR3 DNA follows: TGTGCCAGCAGCTGGGGACTAGCTCCTTACGAGCAGTACTTC.

The J gene is TRBJ1-1, the V gene TRBV28; 9 bases match TRBD1. The CDR3 length is 15 residues. Germline V gives CDR1 MDHEN, CDR2 SYDVKM. With V trimmed by 5 bases and J by 4 bases, 8 bases remained unmatched. CDR3 sequence: CASSRVQGASTEAFF. CDR3 coding DNA: TGTGCCAGCAGTCGGGTACAGGGGGCTAGCACTGAAGCTTTCTTT.

The gene calls are TRBV19 and TRBJ1-5; D possibly corresponds to TRBD1 (6 bases). The CDR3 has 13 amino acids. Trimming removed 8 bases at V and 7 bases at J, with 15 bases between. The germline CDR1 and CDR2 sequences are LNHDA and SQIVND (reference sequence). CDR3 residues: CASVLQQGQPQHF. The CDR3 nucleotides read TGTGCCAGTGTGCTTCAACAGGGACAGCCCCAGCATTTT.

The rearrangement uses TRBV5-1 and TRBJ1-2; no definite D call. The CDR3 spans 16 residues. V was cut by 0 bases and J by 0 bases, with 12 bases left in between. Germline V CDR1 and CDR2: SGHRS, YFSETQ. DNA of the CDR3: TGCGCCAGCAGCTTGGCCCCGGGAGCTACTAACTATGGCTACACCTTC. Amino acid sequence: CASSLAPGATNYGYTF. The full variable domain, completed using reference TRBV5-1 and TRBJ1-2, is KAGVTQTPRYLIKTRGQQVTLSCSPISGHRSVSWYQQTPGQGLQFLFEYFSETQRNKGNFPGRFSGRQFSNSRSEMNVSTLELGDSALYLCASSLAPGATNYGYTFGSGTRLTVV.

V gene TRBV29-1 combines with J gene TRBJ1-5; D is perhaps TRBD1 (6 bases). The germline V and J ends were trimmed by 6 bases and 4 bases, with 16 bases remaining between them. The germline CDR1 and CDR2 sequences are SQVTM and ANQGSEA. The CDR3 extends over 14 amino acids. For the CDR3, the DNA is TGCAGCGTGTCGGAGGGGGGGCCAAATCAGCCCCAGCATTTT. This codes for CSVSEGGPNQPQHF.

The gene calls are TRBV9 and TRBJ2-5; 7 positions agree with TRBD2. CDR3 size: 16 residues. After removal of 0 bases from V and 1 base from J, the junction contained 6 bases not matched to a gene. The germline gives CDR1 SGDLS, CDR2 YYNGEE. In nucleotides, the CDR3 is TGTGCCAGCAGCGTAGGACTAGCAAGGGGCCAAGAGACCCAGTACTTC. Its translation is CASSVGLARGQETQYF.

The chain joins TRBV6-1 to TRBJ2-2, with 7 positions matching TRBD1. V lost 7 bases to trimming and J lost 5 bases; unmatched junction nucleotides: 10. This CDR3 is built from 15 residues. Germline CDR1 and CDR2: MNHNS and SASEGT. The CDR3 DNA is TGTGCCAGCACCGAGGGACAGCTAAGGACCGGGGAGCTGTTTTTT. Encoded protein: CASTEGQLRTGELFF.

The rearrangement links TRBV27 to TRBJ2-3, with 7 bases identical to TRBD1. The junction had 5 bases not matched to a gene; V was cut back by 5 bases and J by 0 bases. CDR1 and CDR2 from the germline V gene are MNHEY and SMNVEV (reference sequence). This CDR3 contains 15 residues. CDR3 residues: CASSPTGSSTDTQYF. As DNA, the CDR3 is TGTGCCAGCAGTCCGACAGGGTCTAGCACAGATACGCAGTATTTT.

This clone has only a few counts. This chain links TRBV7-9 with TRBJ1-5; perhaps TRBD1 as D (5 bases). This CDR3 region has 12 residues. V lost 1 base and J 13 bases, leaving 11 bases between the germline ends. Looked up from germline, CDR1 is SEHNR and CDR2 is FQNEAQ (reference sequence). Here the CDR3 reads CASSLEVTAQHF. The CDR3 coding sequence is TGTGCCAGCAGCTTAGAGGTGACAGCGCAGCATTTT.

The chain couples TRBV28 to TRBJ2-1, with 8 bases matching TRBD2. Germline CDR1 reads MDHEN; CDR2 reads SYDVKM. V lost 6 bases to trimming and J lost 4 bases; unmatched junction nucleotides: 5. CDR3 length: 14 residues. CDR3 nucleotide sequence: TGTGCCAGCAGAGGCGGGGGGTCATACAATGAGCAGTTCTTC. Residues: CASRGGGSYNEQFF.

This clone was observed a handful of times. The chain is built from TRBV9 and TRBJ2-3, with 16 bases fitting TRBD2. The CDR3 has 19 residues. V shed 0 bases and J 4 bases; nucleotides not matched to a gene: 8. CDR1 is SGDLS, CDR2 YYNGEE, per germline. Here the CDR3 DNA reads TGTGCCAGCAGCGTAGGTTTCATGGGACTAGCGGGAGGGCCAGATACGCAGTATTTT. Translated: CASSVGFMGLAGGPDTQYF.

In its sample, this clone was seen once. Relative to the germline gene, one junction end is altered; a read error may explain this. The chain employs TRBV5-6 and TRBJ2-5, with 7 nucleotides matching TRBD1. Germline lookup yields CDR1 SGHDT and CDR2 YYEEEE. CDR3 length: 12 residues. CDR3 sequence (DNA): TGTGCCAGCAGCTTGGTCCCCGACAGGGCGCACTTC. Translated: CASSLVPDRAHF.

The chain joins TRBV13 to TRBJ2-7; 8 bases line up with TRBD2. The CDR3 runs to 14 residues. With 5 bases clipped from V and 2 bases from J, the junction kept 5 bases outside the gene matches. The germline V gene encodes CDR1 PRHDT and CDR2 FYEKMQ (reference sequence). The chain's CDR3 is CASSPGLGAYEQYF. The CDR3 nucleotides are TGTGCCAGCAGCCCGGGACTAGGAGCCTACGAGCAGTACTTC.

The chain couples TRBV6-6 to TRBJ2-7, with TRBD2 matching 8 bases. The V and J ends lost 8 bases and 7 bases, in that order; junction bases with no gene match: 10. The germline V gene has CDR1 MNHNY and CDR2 SVGAGI (reference sequence). The CDR3 extends over 13 amino acids. The CDR3 is CASLSGASGEQYF. DNA of the CDR3: TGTGCCAGCCTTAGCGGGGCCAGCGGGGAGCAGTACTTC.

V gene TRBV12-5 combines with J gene TRBJ2-7, with 7 bases fitting TRBD1. This CDR3 contains 14 residues. In germline, CDR1 is LGHNT, CDR2 FRNRAP. The J segment lost 4 bases and the V segment lost 4 bases, leaving 7 bases of the junction unmatched. The CDR3 loop reads CASGSQGTAYEQYF. The DNA of the CDR3 is TGTGCTAGTGGTTCCCAGGGGACAGCATACGAGCAGTACTTC.

This clone was detected a few times. V usage is TRBV5-6 and J usage is TRBJ2-3; 8 positions match TRBD2. V gave up 2 bases and J gave up 6 bases; unmatched junction bases: 2. This CDR3 region has 13 residues. Germline assignment: CDR1 SGHDT and CDR2 YYEEEE. The CDR3 region is CASSFSGGDTQYF. CDR3 DNA: TGTGCCAGCAGCTTCTCGGGGGGGGATACGCAGTATTTT.

CDR3 coding DNA: TGTGCCAGCAGCTTAAAGGGACAGGGGGCGGGAAAACTGTTTTTT. This gives the protein CASSLKGQGAGKLFF. This sequence joins TRBV11-2 and TRBJ1-4; 12 bases are a match to TRBD1. The V gene's germline CDR1 is SGHAT and CDR2 FQNNGV. V dropped 2 bases and J dropped 10; count of bases not matched to a gene: 5. This CDR3 is built from 15 residues.

The chain links TRBV6-6 to TRBJ2-1; TRBD1 is a possible D gene (5 bases). The CDR3 has 15 amino acids. The V gene's germline CDR1 is MNHNY and CDR2 SVGAGI (reference sequence). The germline V and J ends were trimmed by 2 bases and 7 bases, with 15 bases remaining between them. The CDR3 coding sequence is TGTGCCAGCAGTTACCAAGACAGTAGCTGGAATGAGCAGTTCTTC. Encoded protein: CASSYQDSSWNEQFF.

This chain links TRBV13 with TRBJ2-3; 7 nucleotides agree with TRBD2. This CDR3 spans 14 amino acids. The germline gives CDR1 PRHDT, CDR2 FYEKMQ (reference sequence). V dropped 8 bases and J dropped 2; count of bases not matched to a gene: 7. The CDR3 DNA follows: TGTGCCAGCTCGACTAGCTCTCACACAGATACGCAGTATTTT. Residues: CASSTSSHTDTQYF.

The V gene is TRBV5-1, the J gene TRBJ2-7; 10 nucleotides align to TRBD2. This CDR3 comprises 19 residues. Unmatched junction bases numbered 13, after V lost 1 base and J lost 0 bases. CDR1 SGHRS and CDR2 YFSETQ come from the germline V gene. CDR3 protein: CASSLWEGYTSGDSYEQYF. CDR3 coding DNA: TGCGCCAGCAGCTTGTGGGAGGGGTACACTAGCGGGGACTCCTACGAGCAGTACTTC.

The J gene is TRBJ1-2, the V gene TRBV2; TRBD1 matches at 9 bases. V lost 7 bases to trimming and J lost 5 bases; unmatched junction nucleotides: 8. CDR3 length equals 14 residues. Germline-derived CDR1 and CDR2 are SNHLY and FYNNEI. CDR3 coding DNA: TGTGCCAGCACCACCGGGACAGGGATATATGGCTACACCTTC. Protein sequence: CASTTGTGIYGYTF.

CDR3 DNA: TGCGCCAGCAGCTTCCCCCGTTTAGCGGGGAACAATGAGCAGTTCTTC. It codes for CASSFPRLAGNNEQFF. The chain couples TRBV5-1 to TRBJ2-1; 8 bases are a match to TRBD2. The CDR3 extends over 16 amino acids. From germline, CDR1 is SGHRS and CDR2 YFSETQ. With 2 bases clipped from V and 5 bases from J, the junction kept 9 bases outside the gene matches. The full variable domain, with the rest looked up from reference TRBV5-1 and TRBJ2-1, is KAGVTQTPRYLIKTRGQQVTLSCSPISGHRSVSWYQQTPGQGLQFLFEYFSETQRNKGNFPGRFSGRQFSNSRSEMNVSTLELGDSALYLCASSFPRLAGNNEQFFGPGTRLTVL.